These 27 T cell receptor beta chains originate from one sample sequenced in a study of T-cell memory formation after mild COVID-19. TCRdb re-called the 5' RACE reads with MiXCR, one entry per CDR3 protein. The sample shows about 340,000 distinct CDR3 sequences, roughly 14% of them seen only once. Sequenced sample: PBMCs or a T cell subset sorted from them (not recorded which). These receptors were taken from a young man who had mild COVID-19 (a few samples of this study predate the infection). Cell type and time point are not known.

The chain recombines TRBV4-1 with TRBJ2-1; D gene uncertain. The CDR3 has 15 residues. Trimming took off 4 bases at V and 3 bases at J, with 13 bases between the two ends. From germline, CDR1 is MGHRA and CDR2 YSYEKL. CDR3 protein: CASSPTRTDYNEQFF. The CDR3 nucleotides read TGCGCCAGCAGCCCGACCAGGACCGACTACAATGAGCAGTTCTTC.

The table lists this clonotype with many counts. The CDR3 here is CASSLYGGPFYEQYV. As DNA, the CDR3 is TGTGCCAGCTCTCTCTACGGGGGGCCCTTCTACGAGCAGTACGTC. V usage is TRBV18 and J usage is TRBJ2-7, with D possibly TRBD2 on 7 matching bases. Deletions cut 6 bases from V and 3 bases from J, with 18 bases between. The CDR3 runs to 15 residues. CDR1 and CDR2 (germline): KGHSH, LQKENI.

The chain uses TRBV6-6 and TRBJ1-3; D is unresolved. The CDR3 runs to 15 residues. CDR1 and CDR2 (germline): MNHNY, SVGAGI (reference sequence). Trimming pared 0 bases from V and 7 bases from J, leaving 13 bases between. In DNA, the CDR3 is TGTGCCAGCAGTTACTCGACTTTGGGCCCGAACACCATATATTTT. This sequence encodes CASSYSTLGPNTIYF.

The chain employs TRBV29-1 and TRBJ2-1; perhaps TRBD1 as D (6 bases). Germline V CDR1 and CDR2: SQVTM, ANQGSEA. The CDR3 has 13 amino acids. Trimming pared 7 bases from V and 6 bases from J, leaving 16 bases between. The CDR3 sequence is CSGKTGNLNEQFF. In nucleotides, the CDR3 is TGCAGCGGTAAGACAGGTAACCTCAATGAGCAGTTCTTC.

This clonotype has a handful of counts. The chain combines TRBV29-1 with TRBJ2-2; D is unclear. Germline loops: CDR1 SQVTM, CDR2 ANQGSEA. The CDR3 totals 14 residues. Trimming took 4 bases from V and 1 from J, leaving 10 bases between them. CDR3 nucleotides: TGCAGCGTTGTAAGGCAGATGAACACCGGGGAGCTGTTTTTT. Translating it yields CSVVRQMNTGELFF.

The chain joins TRBV20-1 to TRBJ2-5; 9 positions match TRBD2. Germline CDR1 DFQATT, CDR2 SNEGSKA (reference sequence). J lost 5 bases, V lost 0 bases, and 13 bases had no gene match. CDR3 length: 17 amino acids. CDR3 bases: TGCAGTGCTAGAGATAGTCCCCTTAGCGGGGGTCCGGAGACCCAGTACTTC. Protein product: CSARDSPLSGGPETQYF.

This clonotype was seen more than once but under ten times. A read error may produce the germline difference seen at one junction end. The chain carries TRBV30 and TRBJ1-1; no clear D gene. This CDR3 has 12 amino acids. The V gene's germline CDR1 is GTSNPN and CDR2 SVGIG (reference sequence). This CDR3 is CAWSMGNAEAFF. The DNA for the CDR3 is TGTGCCTGGAGTATGGGGAACGCTGAAGCTTTCTTT.

The rearrangement joins TRBV7-2 to TRBJ1-2; D gene uncertain. The length of the CDR3 is 14 residues. Germline CDR1 SGHTA, CDR2 FQGNSA. The germline V and J ends were trimmed by 2 bases and 6 bases, with 13 bases remaining between them. CDR3 nucleotides: TGTGCCAGCAGCTTACAGTATGGCAGAGATGGCTACACCTTC. Its protein is CASSLQYGRDGYTF.

The chain recombines TRBV19 with TRBJ1-4; D remains ambiguous. This CDR3 spans 16 amino acids. Germline loops: CDR1 LNHDA, CDR2 SQIVND (reference sequence). V was trimmed by 4 bases and J by 0 bases, leaving 12 bases between them. In DNA form, the CDR3 reads TGTGCCAGTAGTAGTTTGAGAGAAGCAACTAATGAAAAACTGTTTTTT. This gives the protein CASSSLREATNEKLFF.

This clonotype was found a few times. The V call is TRBV4-1, the J call TRBJ2-3, with 14 nucleotides matching TRBD2. CDR1 is MGHRA and CDR2 is YSYEKL in the germline V gene. CDR3 length equals 17 residues. Unmatched junction bases numbered 5, after V lost 4 bases and J lost 2 bases. The CDR3 sequence: CASSPGTSGGYTDTQYF. The CDR3, as DNA: TGCGCCAGCAGCCCGGGGACTAGCGGGGGCTACACAGATACGCAGTATTTT.

The rearrangement joins TRBV7-9 to TRBJ1-1; tentative D call: TRBD1 (5 bases). Trimming left V 5 bases short and J 3 bases short, with 13 bases between. The CDR3 runs to 14 residues. Germline CDR1 SEHNR, CDR2 FQNEAQ (reference sequence). The CDR3 coding sequence is TGTGCCAGCAGCCTCAGGGATAGAGACACTGAAGCTTTCTTT. Protein product: CASSLRDRDTEAFF.

This clonotype has only one observation. The gene calls are TRBV10-3 and TRBJ1-1, with 9 positions matching TRBD1. Per germline, CDR1 ENHRY and CDR2 SYGVKD. V shed 9 bases, J shed 3 bases, and the junction held 23 bases outside the gene matches. This CDR3 spans 19 amino acids. The CDR3 loop is CAITGTGTGFRRLYTEAFF. The DNA of the CDR3 is TGTGCCATAACCGGGACCGGGACAGGGTTTAGGAGGTTGTACACTGAAGCTTTCTTT.

This clonotype was counted at least ten times. The J gene is TRBJ2-1, the V gene TRBV5-1, with 9 bases matching TRBD1. The V segment lost 4 bases and the J segment 7 bases; nucleotides outside the gene matches: 9. Germline-derived CDR1 and CDR2 are SGHRS and YFSETQ. The CDR3 contains 15 residues. The DNA for the CDR3 is TGCGCCAGCAGCCTATGGCCCGGGACAGGGAATGAGCAGTTCTTC. Translating gives CASSLWPGTGNEQFF.

This clonotype has just a few counts. This sequence joins TRBV5-5 and TRBJ2-5, with D perhaps TRBD1 or TRBD2 (6 bases each). In germline, CDR1 is SGHKS, CDR2 YYEKEE (reference sequence). V dropped 2 bases and J dropped 5 bases, with 16 bases sitting between them. This CDR3 is built from 15 residues. The CDR3 nucleotides are TGTGCCAGCAGCTTATTTGGGGGGCGGCGCGAGACCCAGTACTTC. It is translated as CASSLFGGRRETQYF.

This clonotype has a handful of counts. V and J are TRBV10-3 and TRBJ2-2; 7 positions match TRBD1. This CDR3 comprises 15 residues. Germline CDR1 reads ENHRY; CDR2 reads SYGVKD. V was pared by 3 bases and J by 4 bases, with 5 bases of the junction left unmatched. CDR3: CAISEKGAPTGELFF. The CDR3 DNA is TGTGCCATCAGTGAAAAGGGGGCCCCCACCGGGGAGCTGTTTTTT.

This sequence joins TRBV2 and TRBJ2-5; tentative D call: TRBD1 (6 bases). Trimming cost V 6 bases and J 5 bases, with 16 bases left between them. CDR1 is SNHLY, CDR2 FYNNEI, per germline. This CDR3 has 14 residues. In nucleotides, the CDR3 is TGTGCCAGCAGAACCTACAGGGTACGGGAGACCCAGTACTTC. Its protein is CASRTYRVRETQYF.

This clonotype was seen many times. This chain joins TRBV7-6 and TRBJ2-1, with 8 bases fitting TRBD1. V gave up 0 bases and J gave up 7 bases; unmatched junction bases: 8. This CDR3 contains 16 residues. CDR1 is SGHVS, CDR2 FNYEAQ, per germline. The CDR3 DNA sequence: TGTGCCAGCAGCTTAGCAGGACAGGGTTATTGGAATGAGCAGTTCTTC. This codes for CASSLAGQGYWNEQFF.

This chain uses TRBV4-1 with TRBJ1-4; 8 bases line up with TRBD1. The trim removed 3 bases at V and 7 bases at J, leaving 10 bases unmatched. Per the germline V gene, CDR1 is MGHRA and CDR2 is YSYEKL. The CDR3 totals 16 residues. The CDR3 reads CASSHLLDRAGEKLFF. In DNA form, the CDR3 reads TGCGCCAGCAGCCACCTTCTGGACAGGGCCGGTGAAAAACTGTTTTTT.

This chain connects TRBV7-2 to TRBJ2-7, with a tentative D call TRBD2 (5 bases). Germline V lookup: CDR1 SGHTA, CDR2 FQGNSA. The CDR3 has 13 residues. Trimming took off 5 bases at V and 6 bases at J, with 14 bases between the two ends. CDR3 region: CASSGPGLSEQYF. The CDR3 region has the DNA TGTGCCAGCAGCGGGCCGGGGTTAAGCGAGCAGTACTTC.

This clonotype was observed a handful of times. The gene calls are TRBV6-6 and TRBJ1-2, with D unresolved. This CDR3 is built from 14 residues. V was pared by 2 bases and J by 1 base, with 8 bases between. Germline-derived CDR1 and CDR2 are MNHNY and SVGAGI (reference sequence). The CDR3 bases are TGTGCCAGCAGTTACGTCGCAGTTAACTATGGCTACACCTTC. Amino acid sequence: CASSYVAVNYGYTF.

At least ten counts were recorded for this clonotype. V gene TRBV5-1 combines with J gene TRBJ2-1, with 8 positions matching TRBD1. With V trimmed by 0 bases and J by 7 bases, 6 bases remained unmatched. From germline, CDR1 is SGHRS and CDR2 YFSETQ. The CDR3 runs to 15 residues. The CDR3 loop is CASSLGTGTVNEQFF. CDR3 nucleotides: TGCGCCAGCAGCTTGGGGACAGGGACCGTAAATGAGCAGTTCTTC.

This clonotype was picked up many times. The chain employs TRBV6-6 and TRBJ1-5; TRBD1 might be the D (6 bases). The germline V and J ends were trimmed by 2 bases and 7 bases, with 12 bases remaining between them. CDR1 is MNHNY and CDR2 is SVGAGI in the germline V gene (reference sequence). The CDR3 sequence is 14 residues long. The CDR3 bases are TGTGCCAGCAGTTACGGGGGGCCTAACCAGCCCCAGCATTTT. It is translated as CASSYGGPNQPQHF.

This clonotype was seen a handful of times. This rearrangement joins TRBV12-3 or TRBV12-4 to TRBJ1-1; no clear D gene. Deletions cut 2 bases from V and 4 bases from J, with 11 bases between. The CDR3 is made up of 14 amino acids. The CDR3 DNA follows: TGTGCCAGCAGTTTATATGGGGTTTTCACTGAAGCTTTCTTT. Its translation is CASSLYGVFTEAFF.

V is TRBV5-1 and J is TRBJ2-5, with D tentatively TRBD1 (6 bases). The CDR3 consists of 16 residues. Trimming cost V 4 bases and J 5 bases, with 21 bases left between them. CDR1 SGHRS and CDR2 YFSETQ come from the germline V gene. Written as DNA, the CDR3 is TGCGCCAGCAGCCCTGAAACGCAGGGGCGCTGGGAGACCCAGTACTTC. Translation: CASSPETQGRWETQYF.

V and J are TRBV5-1 and TRBJ1-4; 10 bases agree with TRBD1. V dropped 4 bases and J dropped 5; count of bases not matched to a gene: 5. Germline V lookup: CDR1 SGHRS, CDR2 YFSETQ. CDR3 length: 15 residues. The chain's CDR3 is CASSGRDRGNEKLFF. CDR3 in DNA: TGCGCCAGCAGCGGCCGGGACAGGGGAAATGAAAAACTGTTTTTT.

This clonotype was detected a few times. The chain is built from TRBV5-6 and TRBJ1-2, with D maybe TRBD1 (6 bases). Germline V gives CDR1 SGHDT, CDR2 YYEEEE. The V end lost 0 bases, the J end lost 4 bases, and 19 bases lay between the germline ends. This CDR3 region has 17 residues. CDR3 coding DNA: TGTGCCAGCAGCTTGGAACTGGACAGACCCTTGGGCTATGGCTACACCTTC. Its translation: CASSLELDRPLGYGYTF. Full variable domain (rest looked up from reference TRBV5-6 and TRBJ1-2): DAGVTQSPTHLIKTRGQQVTLRCSPKSGHDTVSWYQQALGQGPQFIFQYYEEEERQRGNFPDRFSGHQFPNYSSELNVNALLLGDSALYLCASSLELDRPLGYGYTFGSGTRLTVV.

The table lists this clonotype with a few counts. The chain uses TRBV5-1 and TRBJ2-3; possibly TRBD2 for D (5 bases). The CDR3 runs 13 residues. The germline V gene has CDR1 SGHRS and CDR2 YFSETQ. V dropped 9 bases and J dropped 4 bases, with 15 bases sitting between them. The CDR3 is CATSVPGSDTQYF. The CDR3 DNA is TGCGCCACCTCCGTCCCGGGATCAGATACGCAGTATTTT.